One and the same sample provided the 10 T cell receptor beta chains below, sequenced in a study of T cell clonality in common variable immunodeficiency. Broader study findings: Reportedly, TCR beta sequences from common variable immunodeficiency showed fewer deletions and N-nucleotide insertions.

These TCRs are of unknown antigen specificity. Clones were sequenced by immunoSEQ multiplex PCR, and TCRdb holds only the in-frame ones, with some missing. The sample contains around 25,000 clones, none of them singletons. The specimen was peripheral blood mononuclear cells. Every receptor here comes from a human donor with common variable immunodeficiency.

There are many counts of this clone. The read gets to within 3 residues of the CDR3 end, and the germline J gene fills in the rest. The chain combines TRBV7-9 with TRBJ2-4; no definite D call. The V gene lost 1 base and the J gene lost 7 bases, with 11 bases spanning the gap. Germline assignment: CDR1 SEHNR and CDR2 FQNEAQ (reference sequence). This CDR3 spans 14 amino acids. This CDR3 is CASSLGSGLNIQYF. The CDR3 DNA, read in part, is TGTGCCAGCAGCTTAGGTTCCGGGTTGAACATT.

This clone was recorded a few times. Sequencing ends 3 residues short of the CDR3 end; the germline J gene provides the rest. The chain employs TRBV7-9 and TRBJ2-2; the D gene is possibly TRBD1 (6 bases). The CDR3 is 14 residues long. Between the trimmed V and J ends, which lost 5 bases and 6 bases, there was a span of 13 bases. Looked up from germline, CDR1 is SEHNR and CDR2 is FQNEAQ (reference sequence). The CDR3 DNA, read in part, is TGTGCCAGCAGCCCCGACAGGCCGGCCGGGGAG. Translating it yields CASSPDRPAGE. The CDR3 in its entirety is CASSPDRPAGELFF.

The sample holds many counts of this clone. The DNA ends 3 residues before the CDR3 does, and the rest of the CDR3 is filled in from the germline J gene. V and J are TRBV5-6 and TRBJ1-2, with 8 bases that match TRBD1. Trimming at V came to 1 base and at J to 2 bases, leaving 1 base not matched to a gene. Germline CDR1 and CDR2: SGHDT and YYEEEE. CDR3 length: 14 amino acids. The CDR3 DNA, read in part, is TGTGCCAGCAGCTTGCAGGGGGCCAACTATGGC. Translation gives CASSLQGANYG. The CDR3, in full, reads CASSLQGANYGYTF. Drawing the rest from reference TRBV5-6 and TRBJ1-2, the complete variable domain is DAGVTQSPTHLIKTRGQQVTLRCSPKSGHDTVSWYQQALGQGPQFIFQYYEEEERQRGNFPDRFSGHQFPNYSSELNVNALLLGDSALYLCASSLQGANYGYTFGSGTRLTVV.

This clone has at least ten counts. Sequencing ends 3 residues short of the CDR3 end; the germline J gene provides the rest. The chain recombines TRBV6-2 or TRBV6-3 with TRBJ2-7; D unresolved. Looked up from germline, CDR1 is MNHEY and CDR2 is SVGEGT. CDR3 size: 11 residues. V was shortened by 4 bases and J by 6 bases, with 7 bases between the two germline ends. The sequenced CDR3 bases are TGTGCCAGCAGTTTTTATAGCGAG. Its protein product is CASSFYSE. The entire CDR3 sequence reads CASSFYSEQYF.

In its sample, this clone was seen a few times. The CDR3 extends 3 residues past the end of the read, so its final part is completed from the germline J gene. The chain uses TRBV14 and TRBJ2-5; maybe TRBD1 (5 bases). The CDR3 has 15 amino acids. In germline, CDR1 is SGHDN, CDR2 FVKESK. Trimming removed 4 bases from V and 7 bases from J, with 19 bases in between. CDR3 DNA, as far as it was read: TGTGCCAGCAGCCCCGATAGGGGAAGACGTGGGACC. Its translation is CASSPDRGRRGT. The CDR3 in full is CASSPDRGRRGTQYF.

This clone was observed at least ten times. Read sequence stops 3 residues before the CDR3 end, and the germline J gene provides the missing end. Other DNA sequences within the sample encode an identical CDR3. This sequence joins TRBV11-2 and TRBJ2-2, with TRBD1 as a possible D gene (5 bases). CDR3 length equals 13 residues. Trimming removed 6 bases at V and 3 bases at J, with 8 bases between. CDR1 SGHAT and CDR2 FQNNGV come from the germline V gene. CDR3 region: CASSLTDTGELFF. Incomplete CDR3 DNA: TGTGCCAGCAGTTTGACAGACACCGGGGAG.

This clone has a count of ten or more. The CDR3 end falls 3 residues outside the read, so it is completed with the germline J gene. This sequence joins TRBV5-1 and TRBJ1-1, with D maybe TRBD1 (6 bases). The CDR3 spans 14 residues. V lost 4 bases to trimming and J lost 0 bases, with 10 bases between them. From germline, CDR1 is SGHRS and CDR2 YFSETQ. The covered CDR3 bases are TGCGCCAGCAGCGACAGGCGCTTGAACACTGAA. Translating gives CASSDRRLNTE. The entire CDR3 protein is CASSDRRLNTEAFF.

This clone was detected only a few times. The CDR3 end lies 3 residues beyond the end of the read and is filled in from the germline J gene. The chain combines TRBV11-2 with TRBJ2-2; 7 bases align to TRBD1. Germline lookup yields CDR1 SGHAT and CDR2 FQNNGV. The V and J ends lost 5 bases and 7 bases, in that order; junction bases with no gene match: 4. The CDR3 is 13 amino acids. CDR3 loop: CASSGTGDGELFF. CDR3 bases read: TGTGCCAGCAGCGGAACAGGGGACGGGGAG.

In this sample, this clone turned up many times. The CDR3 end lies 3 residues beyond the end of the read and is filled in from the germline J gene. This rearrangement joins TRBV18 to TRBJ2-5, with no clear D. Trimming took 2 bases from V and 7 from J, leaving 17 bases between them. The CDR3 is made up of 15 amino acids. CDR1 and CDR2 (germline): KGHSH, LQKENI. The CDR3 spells CASSPIGQAGRTQYF. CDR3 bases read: TGTGCCAGCTCACCAATAGGTCAGGCCGGTCGGACC.

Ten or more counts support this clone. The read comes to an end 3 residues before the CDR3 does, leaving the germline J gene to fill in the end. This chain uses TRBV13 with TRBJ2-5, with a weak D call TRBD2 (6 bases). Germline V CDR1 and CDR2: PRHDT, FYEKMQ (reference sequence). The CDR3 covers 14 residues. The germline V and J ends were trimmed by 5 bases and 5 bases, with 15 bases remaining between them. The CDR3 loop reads CASSAYSGGETQYF. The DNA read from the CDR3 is TGTGCCAGCAGCGCCTACAGTGGGGGGGAGACC.